Listed here is a single T cell receptor (beta chain). Only one count was recorded for this clone. The antigen it recognizes is unknown. No base-level quality is on record; no much larger clone is a single base apart. The sample holds other DNA sequences that translate to the same CDR3. The library relied on the immunoSEQ multiplex PCR assay. The multiplex PCR relied on a mix of 60 forward primers for TCR Vbeta segments and 13 reverse primers for TCR Jbeta segments. A multiplex PCR assay on genomic DNA amplified the CDR3 region of rearranged TCR beta genes. Amplified TCR beta libraries were sequenced as 87-base-pair reads on the Illumina HiSeq System. As for the authors' bioinformatics: A later analysis tallied roughly 80 million unique TCR beta chains across the 650 to 750 repertoires, and about 10 million of those chains were shared by two or more donors. A nearest-neighbor algorithm error-corrected the raw reads and collapsed the reads into unique sequences, merging closely related sequences to remove PCR and sequencing errors. V, D and J gene segments were assigned by aligning CDR3 sequences to IMGT reference sequences. For a sequence to be retained, a match of at least six nucleotides to both a V gene segment and a J gene segment was required. Rearrangements were called productive when the CDR3 lacked stop codons and stayed in frame with V and J; all others were non-productive. Following IMGT convention, CDR3 was defined as the stretch from the second conserved V-encoded cysteine up to the conserved J-encoded phenylalanine. The earlier analysis of more than 450 of the donors excluded sequences that lacked an unambiguous match to a single V gene segment. In an earlier analysis of several hundred of the donors, V segments were called functional above 56.7% productive rearrangements and were called segregating when the between-donor standard deviation exceeded 5%. To diagnose cytomegalovirus status from the catalog of TCR beta chain sequences, a statistical classification framework was built. In a later analysis, TCR nucleotide sequences were compared against IMGT/GENE-DB human TR gene sequences so that V and J genes could be assigned. In a later analysis, CDR3 sequences and most-parsimonious VDJ recombination scenarios were assigned using the TCRdist pipeline. In a later analysis, each TCR beta chain was defined by its CDR3 amino acid sequence together with its V-gene family, and reads without a unique V-gene family were excluded. In a later analysis, 500 to 700 highly shared, low-generation-probability nucleotide sequences were removed to address suspected cross-contamination and a sequencing artifact. A later analysis calculated a clonal expansion index for each public chain from normalized within-repertoire ranks of inferred template counts. In a later analysis, generation probabilities were computed using a VDJ recombination model fitted to out-of-frame rearrangements, and the results were checked against IGoR. In a later analysis, hypergeometric tests were used to score TCR-TCR, TCR-HLA and TCR-CMV co-occurrence, with a repertoire-size bias correction applied to TCR pairs. A later analysis estimated false discovery rates by permuting HLA or CMV assignments 20 times. A later analysis grouped co-occurring TCRs with DBSCAN, adding TCRdist sequence similarity when clustering within HLA-allele-positive subsets. Co-occurrence clustering excluded repertoires with fewer than 30,000 or more than 120,000 public chains, plus five with anomalous nucleotide sharing. As stored in TCRdb, this immuneACCESS dataset retains in-frame rearrangements with V and J assigned. A fraction of the clones does not appear; measured against another copy, unresolved V genes explain less than half of the discrepancy, and the remainder lacks a known reason. V and J calls and clone size are as listed in that table; D and trimming were resolved from the DNA. The sample table holds roughly 100,000 clones, of which 79% were seen once. The ten largest make up over 3% of the sample.

This specimen comes from a study of cytomegalovirus exposure and HLA in healthy donors (dated by TCRdb to 2015 to 2018). About the full investigation: In an earlier analysis of under 750 of the donors, approximately 260 Gb of sequence data and some 120 million unique TCR beta sequences from approximately 180 million T cells were reported. The later analysis used no new phenotypic data to find candidate immune exposures, relying instead on TCR beta sequences and their occurrence across donors. The study profiled the T cell repertoires of 500 to 800 subjects by immunosequencing and related them to cytomegalovirus serostatus. Typing coverage varied by locus: roughly 629-630 donors for A, B, C, DRB1 and DQB1; more than 500 for DQA1; nearly 610 for DPA1; more than 450 for DPB1. Among about 370 genotyped donors of the cohort, an average of approximately 200,000 unique TCR beta nucleotide sequences was sequenced per donor, of which 15% to 20% were non-productive. The genetic ancestry cluster associated with self-reported Caucasian donors included around 76% of the roughly 400 genotyped donors. An earlier analysis of more than 450 of the donors used high-throughput TCR beta sequencing to judge whether each TCR beta V gene segment behaved as functional or pseudogenic. Approximately 300 gigabases of sequencing data and 70 million to 100 million unique TCR sequences made up an early release that covered 500 to 700 HLA-typed donors. A later genetic analysis took genome-wide SNP genotypes for about 65% of the 666 donors and used that subset as a discovery cohort. To study patterns of TCR occurrence, a later analysis re-analyzed previously published TCR beta repertoires from 700 or so donors and added high-resolution HLA genotyping. The study was designed to test whether signatures of past pathogen exposure could be identified by cataloging public T cell receptors. Alongside the repertoire data, information on donor age, sex, ethnicity and CMV serostatus was compiled. HLA typing covered class I and class II loci at four-digit resolution. The study combined high-throughput TCR immunosequencing, statistical association of individual TCRs with disease status, and machine learning to predict cytomegalovirus infection status. Because of strong linkage in the cohort, roughly 5 DR-DQ haplotypes were treated as single units for association and clustering. In addition to the first cohort of 666 subjects, a separate validation cohort of about 120 different subjects was used. All discovery cohort repertoires had been generated using a single sequencing platform. Here is what the overall study found, with its caveats: In a later analysis, several top co-occurrence clusters were reported to appear linked to parvovirus B19, influenza, CMV and Epstein-Barr virus. The study listed 150 to 200 TCR beta chains as associated with cytomegalovirus. Roughly uniform sequencing depth across donors was assumed in presence/absence analyses, although this assumption may not hold. According to a later analysis, TCR association rates differed among HLA loci, with DRB1 alleles showing the most associated TCRs and HLA-C alleles showing the fewest. In a later analysis, over 15,000 TCR beta sequences were associated with specific HLA alleles at a false discovery rate of 0.05. Compared with equally common non-associated chains, HLA-associated TCR beta chains in a later analysis were more clonally expanded and had lower generation probabilities. When HLA alleles, especially DR and DQ, strongly co-occurred, attributing TCR associations to individual alleles was difficult. Because counts were too low, roughly 16 rarely observed V segments, including chromosome 9 orphons, were excluded from the earlier analysis of about 500 of the donors. According to a later analysis, most CMV-associated TCR beta chains appeared to be HLA-restricted, and the HLA associations seemed to be driven largely by CMV exposure. Correlated functional status among segregating V segments might reflect linkage disequilibrium, but an unknown experimental factor could not be ruled out. It was suggested by the authors that the approach could potentially be generalized to other disease states and immunological phenotypes. In vitro tests confirmed that a few of the cytomegalovirus-associated TCR beta chains recognize cytomegalovirus antigens. Across donors, most TCR sequences were observed very rarely, whereas some public TCRs were present in many individuals. A further reported finding was that TCR beta sequences accurately predicted the HLA-A and HLA-B alleles for most subjects in the first cohort. A cluster of highly shared sequence variants was judged likely to represent a technical artifact of the sequencing pipeline. A later genetic analysis reported fewer N-insertions in productive TCRs among donors in an Asian-associated ancestry cluster than the roughly 720-donor mean. In an earlier analysis of roughly 500 of the donors, most TCR beta V segments appeared in productive rearrangements about 87% or about 30% of the time, broadly matching IMGT annotations. Because HLA typing was unavailable for some donors at each locus, only the typed subset was used in association tests. For the cohort, immune exposure information was limited to CMV serostatus. Only TCR beta chains were sequenced in this cohort, and the absence of alpha or paired-chain data limited detectable features. Some IMGT-functional V segments, including TRBV6-2 and TRBV6-3, could not be told apart with the 87-base-pair reads, so those segments were excluded. In both the original and validation cohorts, the classifier was reported to diagnose cytomegalovirus status with high specificity and sensitivity. A later genetic analysis associated a missense DCLRE1C variant with V-gene and J-gene trimming of TCR beta chains, and an independent cohort replicated the association.

The cohort comprised around 700 healthy bone marrow donors. At the time of sampling, every cohort member was nominally healthy, though immune exposures that went unrecorded were likely present. The donor tested CMV seronegative, placing the donor among the roughly 350 seronegative members of the cohort. A peripheral blood sample was collected from each donor, and TCR beta sequencing was performed on peripheral blood mononuclear cells. Genomic DNA extraction from the blood cell samples was performed with the Qiagen DNeasy Blood Extraction Kit. V and J are truncated by 4 bases and 5 bases respectively, leaving an intervening sequence of 12 bases. CDR1 SNHLY and CDR2 FYNNEI are derived from the germline V gene. Taken from cysteine to phenylalanine, the CDR3 has 15 residues. The read is trimmed to its CDR3 DNA, 45 bases read in frame from base 1.

The V and J genes are TRBV2 and TRBJ2-6, with TRBD2 perhaps the D gene, on 5 matching bases. Sequenced input: PBMCs. This TCR came from a woman between 40 and 50 years old in good health and CMV-seronegative. The CDR3 region: CASSAHGGRANVLTF. The bases are TGTGCCAGCAGTGCCCATGGAGGACGGGCCAACGTCCTGACTTTC. This CDR3, with the reference TRBV2 and TRBJ2-6 proteins standing in past its ends, gives the full variable domain EPEVTQTPSHQVTQMGQEVILRCVPISNHLYFYWYRQILGQKVEFLVSFYNNEISEKSEIFDDQFSVERPDGSNFTLKIRSTKLEDSAMYFCASSAHGGRANVLTFGAGSRLTVL.